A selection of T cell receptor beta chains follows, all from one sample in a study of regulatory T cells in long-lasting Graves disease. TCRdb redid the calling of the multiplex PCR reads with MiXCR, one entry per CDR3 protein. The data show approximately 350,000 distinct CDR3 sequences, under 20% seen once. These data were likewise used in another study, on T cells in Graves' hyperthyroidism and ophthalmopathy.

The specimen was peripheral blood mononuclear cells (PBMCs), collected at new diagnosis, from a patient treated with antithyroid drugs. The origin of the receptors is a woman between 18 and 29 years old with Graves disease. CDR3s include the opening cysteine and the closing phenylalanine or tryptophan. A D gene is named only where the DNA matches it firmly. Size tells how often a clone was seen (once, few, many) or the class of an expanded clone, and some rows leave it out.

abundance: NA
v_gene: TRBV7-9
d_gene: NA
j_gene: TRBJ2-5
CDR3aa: CASIRPGVQETQYF
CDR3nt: TGTGCCAGCATCCGACCGGGGGTCCAAGAGACCCAGTACTTC

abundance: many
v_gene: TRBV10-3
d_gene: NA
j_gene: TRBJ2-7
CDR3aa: CAISVMTDDEQYF
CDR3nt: TGTGCCATCAGCGTGATGACGGATGACGAGCAGTACTTC

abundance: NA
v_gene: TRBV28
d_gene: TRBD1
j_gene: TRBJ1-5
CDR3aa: CATPDRTNQPQHF
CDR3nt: TGTGCCACCCCGGACAGGACTAATCAGCCCCAGCATTTT

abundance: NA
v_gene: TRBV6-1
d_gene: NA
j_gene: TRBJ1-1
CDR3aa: CASRQVIADLVTFF
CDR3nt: TGTGCCAGCCGACAGGTAATAGCGGATCTCGTAACTTTCTTT

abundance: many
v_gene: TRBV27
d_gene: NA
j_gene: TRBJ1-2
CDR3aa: CASSLRGNYGYTF
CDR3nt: TGTGCCAGCAGCTTAAGGGGAAACTATGGCTACACCTTC

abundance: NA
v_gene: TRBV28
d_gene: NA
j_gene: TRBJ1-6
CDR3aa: CATRRAAGFTLHF
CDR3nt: TGTGCCACCCGGCGGGCCGCTGGGTTCACCCTCCACTTT

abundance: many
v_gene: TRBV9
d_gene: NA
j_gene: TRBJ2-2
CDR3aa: CASSVGGTGELFF
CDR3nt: TGTGCCAGCAGCGTAGGGGGTACCGGGGAGCTGTTTTTT

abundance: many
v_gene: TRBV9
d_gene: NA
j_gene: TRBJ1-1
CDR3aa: CSSAGAADTEAFF
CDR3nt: TGTTCGTCAGCAGGGGCAGCTGACACTGAAGCTTTCTTT

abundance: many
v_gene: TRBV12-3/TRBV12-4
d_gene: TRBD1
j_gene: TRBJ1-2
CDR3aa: CASSLGTGRDYGYTF
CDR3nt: TGTGCCAGCAGTTTAGGGACAGGGAGGGACTATGGCTACACCTTC

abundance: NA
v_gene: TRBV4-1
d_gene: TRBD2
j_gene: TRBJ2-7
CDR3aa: CASSQGAAGGYERYF
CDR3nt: TGCGCCAGCAGCCAAGGAGCAGCGGGAGGGTACGAGCGGTACTTC

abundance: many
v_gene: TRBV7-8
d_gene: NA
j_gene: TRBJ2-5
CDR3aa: CASSPPSGRTETQYF
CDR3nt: TGTGCCAGCAGCCCCCCTTCTGGCAGGACAGAGACCCAGTACTTC

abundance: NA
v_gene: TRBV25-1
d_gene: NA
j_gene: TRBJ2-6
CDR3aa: CASSDGLGANVLTF
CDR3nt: TGTGCCAGCAGTGATGGGCTCGGGGCCAACGTCCTGACTTTC

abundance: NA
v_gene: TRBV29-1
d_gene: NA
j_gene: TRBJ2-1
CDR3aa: CSGQVSNEQFF
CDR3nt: TGCAGCGGGCAAGTTAGCAATGAGCAGTTCTTC

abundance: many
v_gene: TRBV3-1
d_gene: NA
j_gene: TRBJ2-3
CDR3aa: CASSQAVGRGGTQYF
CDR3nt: TGTGCCAGCAGCCAAGCTGTTGGGAGAGGAGGTACGCAGTATTTT

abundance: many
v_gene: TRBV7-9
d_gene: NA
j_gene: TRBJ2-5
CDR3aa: CASSFRGGSGETQYF
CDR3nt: TGTGCCAGCAGCTTTAGAGGGGGGTCGGGAGAGACCCAGTACTTC

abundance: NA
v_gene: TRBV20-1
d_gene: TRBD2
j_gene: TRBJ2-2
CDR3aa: CSASYLAGVGWELFF
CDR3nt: TGCAGTGCTAGCTACCTAGCGGGAGTGGGGTGGGAGCTGTTTTTT

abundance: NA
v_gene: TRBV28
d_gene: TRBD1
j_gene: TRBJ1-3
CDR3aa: CASSFTSEGANTIYF
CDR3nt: TGTGCCAGCAGTTTCACCTCGGAGGGGGCGAACACCATATATTTT

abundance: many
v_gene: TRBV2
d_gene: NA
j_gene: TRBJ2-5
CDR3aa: CASSVEQEETQYF
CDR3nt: TGTGCCAGCAGTGTTGAACAAGAAGAGACCCAGTACTTC

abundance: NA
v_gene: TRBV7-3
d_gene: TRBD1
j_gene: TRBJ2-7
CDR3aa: CASSLGGQAREQYF
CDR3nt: TGTGCCAGCAGCTTAGGGGGACAGGCCCGCGAGCAGTACTTC

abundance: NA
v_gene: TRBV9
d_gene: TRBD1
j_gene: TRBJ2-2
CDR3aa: CASRDGTGGTGELFF
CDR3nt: TGTGCCAGCAGGGACGGGACAGGGGGGACCGGGGAGCTGTTTTTT

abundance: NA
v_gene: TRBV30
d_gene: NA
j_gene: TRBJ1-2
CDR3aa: CAWSTRRGRYYGYTF
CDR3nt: TGTGCCTGGAGCACCAGACGGGGGCGCTACTATGGCTACACCTTC

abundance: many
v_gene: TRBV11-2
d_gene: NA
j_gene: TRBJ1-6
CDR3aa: CASRQPDRSSYNSPLHF
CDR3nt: TGTGCCAGCAGGCAACCGGACCGCTCCTCCTATAATTCACCCCTCCACTTT

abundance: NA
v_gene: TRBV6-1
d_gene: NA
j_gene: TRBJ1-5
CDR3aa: CASRRGRTYLQPQHF
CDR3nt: TGTGCCAGCAGGAGGGGCCGTACATATCTTCAGCCCCAGCATTTT

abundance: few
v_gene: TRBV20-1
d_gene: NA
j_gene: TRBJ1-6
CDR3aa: CSARDPFAGPSPFHF
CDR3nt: TGCAGTGCTAGAGACCCTTTCGCAGGGCCCTCACCCTTCCACTTT

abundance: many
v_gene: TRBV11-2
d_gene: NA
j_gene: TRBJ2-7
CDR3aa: CASSSSPRGKDYEQYF
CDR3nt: TGTGCCAGCAGCTCTAGCCCCAGGGGAAAGGACTACGAGCAGTACTTC

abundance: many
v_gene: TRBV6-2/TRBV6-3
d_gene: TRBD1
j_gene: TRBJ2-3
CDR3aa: CASSTSRQGRITDTQYF
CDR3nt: TGTGCCAGCAGTACATCTCGACAGGGAAGAATCACAGATACGCAGTATTTT

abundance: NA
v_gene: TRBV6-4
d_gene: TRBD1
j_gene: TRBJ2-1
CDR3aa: CASSLGTGVGEQFF
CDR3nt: TGTGCCAGCAGCCTTGGGACAGGGGTAGGGGAGCAGTTCTTC

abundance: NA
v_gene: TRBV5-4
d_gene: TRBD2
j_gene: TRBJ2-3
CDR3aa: CASSLLAGPPDMQYF
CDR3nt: TGTGCCAGCAGCCTACTAGCGGGGCCGCCAGATATGCAGTATTTT

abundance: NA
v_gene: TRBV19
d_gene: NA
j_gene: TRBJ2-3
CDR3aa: CASSIRITDTQYF
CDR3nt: TGTGCCAGTAGTATCCGAATCACAGATACGCAGTATTTT

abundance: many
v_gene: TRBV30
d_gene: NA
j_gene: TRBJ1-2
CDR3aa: CAWSDQLLGYTF
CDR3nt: TGTGCCTGGAGTGACCAGTTGCTAGGCTACACCTTC

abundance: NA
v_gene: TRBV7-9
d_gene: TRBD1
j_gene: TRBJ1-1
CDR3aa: CASSQTGGSTEAFF
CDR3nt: TGTGCCAGCAGCCAAACAGGGGGATCCACTGAAGCTTTCTTT

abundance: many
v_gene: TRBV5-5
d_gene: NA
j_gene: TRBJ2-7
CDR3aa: CASSLGQNYEQYF
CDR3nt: TGTGCCAGCAGCTTGGGGCAGAACTACGAGCAGTACTTC

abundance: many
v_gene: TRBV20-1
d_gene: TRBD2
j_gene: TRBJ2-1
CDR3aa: CSARDLASGYNEQFF
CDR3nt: TGCAGTGCTAGAGATTTGGCTAGCGGGTACAATGAGCAGTTCTTC

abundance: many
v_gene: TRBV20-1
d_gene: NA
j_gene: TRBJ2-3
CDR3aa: CSAPGLYTDTQYF
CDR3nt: TGCAGTGCTCCGGGACTGTACACAGATACGCAGTATTTT

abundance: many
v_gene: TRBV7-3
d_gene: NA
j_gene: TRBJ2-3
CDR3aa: CASSLRSVTDTQYF
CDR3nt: TGTGCCAGCAGCTTGCGGAGCGTCACAGATACGCAGTATTTT

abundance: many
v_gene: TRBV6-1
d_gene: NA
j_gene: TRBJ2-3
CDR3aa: CASRLLASSTDTQYF
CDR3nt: TGTGCCAGCAGATTACTGGCTAGCAGCACAGATACGCAGTATTTT

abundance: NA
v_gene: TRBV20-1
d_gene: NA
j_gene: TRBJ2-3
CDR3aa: CSARVWSSTDTQYF
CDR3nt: TGCAGTGCTAGAGTGTGGTCTAGCACAGATACGCAGTATTTT

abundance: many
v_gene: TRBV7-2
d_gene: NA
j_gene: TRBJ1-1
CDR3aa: CASSPRRGNTEAFF
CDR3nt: TGTGCCAGCAGCCCCCGGCGGGGGAACACTGAAGCTTTCTTT

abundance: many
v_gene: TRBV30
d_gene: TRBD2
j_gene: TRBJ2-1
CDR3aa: CAWSVFGLAGDEQFF
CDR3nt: TGTGCCTGGAGTGTCTTCGGACTAGCGGGAGATGAGCAGTTCTTC

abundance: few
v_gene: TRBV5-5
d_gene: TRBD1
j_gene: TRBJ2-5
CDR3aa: CASSVDRVQETQYF
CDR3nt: TGTGCCAGCAGCGTAGACAGGGTCCAAGAGACCCAGTACTTC

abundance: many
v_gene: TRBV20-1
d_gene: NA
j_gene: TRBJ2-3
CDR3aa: CSGSRGVPDTQYF
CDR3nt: TGCAGTGGCTCTAGGGGCGTCCCAGATACGCAGTATTTT

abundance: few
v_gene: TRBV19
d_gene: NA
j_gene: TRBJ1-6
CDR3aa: CASNPEGTYNSPLHF
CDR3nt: TGTGCCAGTAACCCCGAGGGAACCTATAATTCACCCCTCCACTTT

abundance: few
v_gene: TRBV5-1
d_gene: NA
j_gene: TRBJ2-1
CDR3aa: CASSSYVGHQYNEQFF
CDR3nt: TGCGCCAGCAGCTCCTACGTGGGACATCAGTACAATGAGCAGTTCTTC

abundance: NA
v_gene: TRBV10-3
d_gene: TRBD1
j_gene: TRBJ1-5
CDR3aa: CAISETPGQGQPQHF
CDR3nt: TGTGCCATCAGTGAGACCCCGGGACAGGGCCAGCCCCAGCATTTT

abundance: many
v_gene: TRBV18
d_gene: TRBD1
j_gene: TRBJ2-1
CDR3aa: CASSKGQDYNEQFF
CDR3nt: TGTGCCAGCTCGAAGGGACAGGACTACAATGAGCAGTTCTTC

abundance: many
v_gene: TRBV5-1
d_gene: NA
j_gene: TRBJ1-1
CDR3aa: CASRRGPEAFF
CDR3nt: TGCGCCAGCAGAAGGGGACCTGAAGCTTTCTTT

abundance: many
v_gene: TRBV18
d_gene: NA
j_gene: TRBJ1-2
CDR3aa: CASSPPGNFNYGYTF
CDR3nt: TGTGCCAGCTCACCACCCGGGAATTTCAACTATGGCTACACCTTC

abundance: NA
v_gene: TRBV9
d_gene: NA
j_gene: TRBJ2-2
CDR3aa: CASSAAPQGALFF
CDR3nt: TGTGCCAGCAGCGCAGCCCCTCAGGGAGCGCTGTTTTTT

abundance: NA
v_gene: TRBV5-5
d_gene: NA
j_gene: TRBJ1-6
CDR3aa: CASSPGSFPSYNSPLHF
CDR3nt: TGTGCCAGCAGCCCCGGGTCCTTCCCCTCCTATAATTCACCCCTCCACTTT

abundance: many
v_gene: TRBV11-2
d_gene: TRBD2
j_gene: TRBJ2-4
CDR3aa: CASSLDPAGGPGNIQYF
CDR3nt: TGTGCCAGCAGCTTAGATCCAGCGGGGGGGCCTGGAAACATTCAGTACTTC

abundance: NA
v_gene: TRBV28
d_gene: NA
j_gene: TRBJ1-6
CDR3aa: CAASPDFNSPLHF
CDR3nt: TGTGCCGCAAGCCCCGATTTTAATTCACCCCTCCACTTT

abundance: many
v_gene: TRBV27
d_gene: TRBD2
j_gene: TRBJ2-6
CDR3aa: CASTLLPGTSGPSGANVLTF
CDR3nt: TGTGCCAGCACACTCCTCCCCGGGACTAGCGGTCCATCTGGGGCCAACGTCCTGACTTTC

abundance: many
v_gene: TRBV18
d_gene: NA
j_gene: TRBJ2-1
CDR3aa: CASSPRGTAIGNEQFF
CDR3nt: TGTGCCAGCTCACCGAGAGGGACCGCGATAGGCAATGAGCAGTTCTTC

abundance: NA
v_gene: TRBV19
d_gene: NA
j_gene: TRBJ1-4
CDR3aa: CASSMRGGDHEKLFF
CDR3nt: TGTGCCAGTAGTATGAGGGGAGGAGATCATGAAAAACTGTTTTTT

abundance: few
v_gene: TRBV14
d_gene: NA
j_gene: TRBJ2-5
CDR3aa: CASSQASTRGTQYF
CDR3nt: TGTGCCAGCAGCCAAGCAAGTACTCGGGGGACCCAGTACTTC

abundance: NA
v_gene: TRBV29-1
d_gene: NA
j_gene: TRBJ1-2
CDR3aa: CSVPSGLSTLRYTF
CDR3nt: TGCAGCGTTCCATCGGGCCTGAGCACTTTGCGCTACACCTTC

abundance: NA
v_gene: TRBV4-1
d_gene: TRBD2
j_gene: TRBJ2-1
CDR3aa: CASSPGLAVGEQFF
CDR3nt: TGCGCCAGCAGCCCGGGACTAGCTGTTGGAGAGCAGTTCTTC

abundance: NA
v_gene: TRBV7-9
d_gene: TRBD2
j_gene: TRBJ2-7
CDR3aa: CAGSLVAGYEQYF
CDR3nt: TGTGCCGGCAGTTTGGTAGCGGGGTACGAGCAGTACTTC

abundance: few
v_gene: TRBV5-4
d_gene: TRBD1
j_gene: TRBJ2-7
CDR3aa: CASSLGGPGQGSYEQYF
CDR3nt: TGTGCCAGCAGCTTGGGGGGACCGGGACAGGGGTCCTACGAGCAGTACTTC

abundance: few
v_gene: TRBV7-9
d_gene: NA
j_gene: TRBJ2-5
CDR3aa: CASSSLAVPGETQYF
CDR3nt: TGTGCCAGCAGCTCCTTAGCGGTCCCAGGGGAGACCCAGTACTTC